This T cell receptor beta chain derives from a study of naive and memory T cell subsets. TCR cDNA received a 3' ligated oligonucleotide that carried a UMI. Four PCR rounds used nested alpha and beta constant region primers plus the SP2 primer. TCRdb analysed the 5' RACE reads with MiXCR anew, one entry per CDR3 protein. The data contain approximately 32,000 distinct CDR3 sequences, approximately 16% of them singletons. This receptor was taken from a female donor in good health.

The CDR3 nucleotides read TGCAGCGTTCTACAGGGGGCGCAACCCAGCTACACCTTC. Its protein is CSVLQGAQPSYTF. The genes are TRBV29-1 and TRBJ1-2, with 9 bases fitting TRBD1. V lost 5 bases to trimming and J lost 9 bases; unmatched junction nucleotides: 10. The CDR3 has 13 amino acids. CDR1 SQVTM and CDR2 ANQGSEA come from the germline V gene.